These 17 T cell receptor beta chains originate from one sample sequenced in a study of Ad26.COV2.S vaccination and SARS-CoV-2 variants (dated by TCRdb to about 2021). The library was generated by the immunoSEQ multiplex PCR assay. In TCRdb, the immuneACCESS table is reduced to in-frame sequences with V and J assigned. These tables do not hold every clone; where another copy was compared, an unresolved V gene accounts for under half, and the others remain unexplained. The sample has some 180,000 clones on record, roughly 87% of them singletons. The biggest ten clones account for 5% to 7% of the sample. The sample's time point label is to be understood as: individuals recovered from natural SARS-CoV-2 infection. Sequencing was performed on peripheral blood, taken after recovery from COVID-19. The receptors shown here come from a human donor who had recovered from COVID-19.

CDR3 bases: TGTGCCAGCAGCTTGGAGGGCTACTCTTGGGCCGAGCAGTACTTC. Protein: CASSLEGYSWAEQYF. This chain joins TRBV5-6 and TRBJ2-7; the D is unclear. Per germline, CDR1 SGHDT and CDR2 YYEEEE. V shed 0 bases and J shed 6 bases, with 16 bases lying between them. This CDR3 region has 15 residues.

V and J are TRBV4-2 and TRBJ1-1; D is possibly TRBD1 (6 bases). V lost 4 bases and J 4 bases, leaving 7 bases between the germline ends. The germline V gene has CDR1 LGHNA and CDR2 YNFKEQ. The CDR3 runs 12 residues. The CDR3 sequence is CASSPGVTEAFF. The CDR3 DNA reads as TGTGCCAGCAGCCCAGGGGTCACTGAAGCTTTCTTT.

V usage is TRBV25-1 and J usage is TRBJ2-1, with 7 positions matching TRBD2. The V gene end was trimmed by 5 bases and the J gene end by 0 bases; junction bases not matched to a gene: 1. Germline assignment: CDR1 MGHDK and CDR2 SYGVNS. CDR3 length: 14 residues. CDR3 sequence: CASSPSGSYNEQFF. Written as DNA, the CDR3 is TGTGCCAGCAGTCCTAGCGGCTCCTACAATGAGCAGTTCTTC.

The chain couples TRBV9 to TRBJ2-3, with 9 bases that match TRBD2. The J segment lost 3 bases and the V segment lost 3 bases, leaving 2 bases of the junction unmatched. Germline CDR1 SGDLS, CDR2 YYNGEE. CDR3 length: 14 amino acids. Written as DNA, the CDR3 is TGTGCCAGCAGCGCGAGCGGGGGGACAGATACGCAGTATTTT. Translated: CASSASGGTDTQYF. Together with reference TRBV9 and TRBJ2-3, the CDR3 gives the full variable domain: DSGVTQTPKHLITATGQRVTLRCSPRSGDLSVYWYQQSLDQGLQFLIQYYNGEERAKGNILERFSAQQFPDLHSELNLSSLELGDSALYFCASSASGGTDTQYFGPGTRLTVL.

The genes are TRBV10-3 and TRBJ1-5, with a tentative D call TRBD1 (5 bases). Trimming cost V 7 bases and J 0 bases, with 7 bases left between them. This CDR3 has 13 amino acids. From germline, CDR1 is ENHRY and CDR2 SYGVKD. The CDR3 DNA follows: TGTGCCATCACGGGGGGTAGCAATCAGCCCCAGCATTTT. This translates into CAITGGSNQPQHF.

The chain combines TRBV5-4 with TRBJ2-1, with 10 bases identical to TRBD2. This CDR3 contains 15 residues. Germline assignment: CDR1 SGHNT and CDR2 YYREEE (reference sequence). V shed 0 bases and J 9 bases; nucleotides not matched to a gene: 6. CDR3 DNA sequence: TGTGCCAGCAGCTTGGCACTAGCGGGGACGGGTGAGCAGTTCTTC. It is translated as CASSLALAGTGEQFF. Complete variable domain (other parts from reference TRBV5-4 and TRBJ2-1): ETGVTQSPTHLIKTRGQQVTLRCSSQSGHNTVSWYQQALGQGPQFIFQYYREEENGRGNFPPRFSGLQFPNYSSELNVNALELDDSALYLCASSLALAGTGEQFFGPGTRLTVL.

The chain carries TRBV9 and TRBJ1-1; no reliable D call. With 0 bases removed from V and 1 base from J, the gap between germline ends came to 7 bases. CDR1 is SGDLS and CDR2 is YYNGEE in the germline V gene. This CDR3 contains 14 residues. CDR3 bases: TGTGCCAGCAGCGTAGAACAGCAGAACACTGAAGCTTTCTTT. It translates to CASSVEQQNTEAFF.

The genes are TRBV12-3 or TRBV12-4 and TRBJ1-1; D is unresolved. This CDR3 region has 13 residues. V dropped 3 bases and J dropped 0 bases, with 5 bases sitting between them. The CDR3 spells CASSFFLNTEAFF. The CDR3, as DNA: TGTGCCAGCAGTTTCTTCTTGAACACTGAAGCTTTCTTT.

DNA for the CDR3: TGTGCCAGCAGCTTAGAGGCAGGGGTCTCTGGAAACACCATATATTTT. Translation: CASSLEAGVSGNTIYF. This chain uses TRBV7-8 with TRBJ1-3; D is possibly TRBD1 (6 bases). The CDR3 runs 16 residues. The V gene's germline CDR1 is SGHVS and CDR2 FQNEAQ. V lost 1 base and J lost 0, with 10 bases in between.

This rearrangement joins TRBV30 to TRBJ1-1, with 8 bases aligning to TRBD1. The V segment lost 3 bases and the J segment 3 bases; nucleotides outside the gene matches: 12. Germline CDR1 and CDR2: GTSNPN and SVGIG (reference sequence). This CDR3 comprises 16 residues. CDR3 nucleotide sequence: TGTGCCTGGAGAAGGGGCAGGGGGCGCCCGGACACTGAAGCTTTCTTT. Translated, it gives CAWRRGRGRPDTEAFF. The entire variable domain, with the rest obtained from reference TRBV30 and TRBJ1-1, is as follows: SQTIHQWPATLVQPVGSPLSLECTVEGTSNPNLYWYRQAAGRGLQLLFYSVGIGQISSEVPQNLSASRPQDRQFILSSKKLLLSDSGFYLCAWRRGRGRPDTEAFFGQGTRLTVV.

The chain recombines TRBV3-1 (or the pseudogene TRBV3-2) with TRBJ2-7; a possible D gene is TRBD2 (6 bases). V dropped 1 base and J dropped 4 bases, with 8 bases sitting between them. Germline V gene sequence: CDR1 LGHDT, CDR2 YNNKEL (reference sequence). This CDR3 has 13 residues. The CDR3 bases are TGTGCCAGCAGCCAAGGGACTATTTACGAGCAGTACTTC. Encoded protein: CASSQGTIYEQYF.

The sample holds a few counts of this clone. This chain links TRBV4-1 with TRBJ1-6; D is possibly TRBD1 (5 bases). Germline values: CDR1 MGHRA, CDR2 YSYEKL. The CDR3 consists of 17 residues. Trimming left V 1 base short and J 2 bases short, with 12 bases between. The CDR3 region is CASSQGPRGAYNSPLHF. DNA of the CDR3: TGCGCCAGCAGCCAAGGGCCCCGGGGGGCCTATAATTCACCCCTCCACTTT.

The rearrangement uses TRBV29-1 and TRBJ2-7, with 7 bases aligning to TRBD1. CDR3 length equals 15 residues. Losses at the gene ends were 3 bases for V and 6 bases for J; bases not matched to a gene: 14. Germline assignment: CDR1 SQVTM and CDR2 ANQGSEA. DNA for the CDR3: TGCAGCGTTGATGTGGACAGGAATTCTCCGAGCGAGCAGTACTTC. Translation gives CSVDVDRNSPSEQYF.

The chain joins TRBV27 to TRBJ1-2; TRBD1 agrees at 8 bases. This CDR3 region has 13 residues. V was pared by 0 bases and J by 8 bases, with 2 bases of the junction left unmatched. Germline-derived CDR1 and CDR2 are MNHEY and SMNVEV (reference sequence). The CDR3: CASSLSTGVGYTF. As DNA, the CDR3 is TGTGCCAGCAGTTTATCGACAGGGGTGGGCTACACCTTC.

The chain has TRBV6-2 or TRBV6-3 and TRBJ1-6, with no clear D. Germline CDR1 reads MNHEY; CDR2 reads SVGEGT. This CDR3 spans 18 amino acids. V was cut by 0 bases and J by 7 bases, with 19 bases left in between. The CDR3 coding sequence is TGTGCCAGCAGTTACTCGAAGGCCAGTTGGCTTCCAAATTCACCCCTCCACTTT. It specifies CASSYSKASWLPNSPLHF.

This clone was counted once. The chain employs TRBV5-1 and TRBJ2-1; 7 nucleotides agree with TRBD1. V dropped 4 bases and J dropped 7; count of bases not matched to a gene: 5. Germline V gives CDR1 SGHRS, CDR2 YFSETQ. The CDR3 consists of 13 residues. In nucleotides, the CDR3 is TGCGCCAGCAGCCAGCAGGGGGTGAATGAGCAGTTCTTC. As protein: CASSQQGVNEQFF. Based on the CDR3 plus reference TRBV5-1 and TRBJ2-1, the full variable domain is KAGVTQTPRYLIKTRGQQVTLSCSPISGHRSVSWYQQTPGQGLQFLFEYFSETQRNKGNFPGRFSGRQFSNSRSEMNVSTLELGDSALYLCASSQQGVNEQFFGPGTRLTVL.

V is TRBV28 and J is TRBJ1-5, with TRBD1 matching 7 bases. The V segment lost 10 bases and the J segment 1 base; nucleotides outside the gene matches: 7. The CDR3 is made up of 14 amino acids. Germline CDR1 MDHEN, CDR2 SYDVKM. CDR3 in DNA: TGTGCCACCATGGACAGGAGAAGCAATCAGCCCCAGCATTTT. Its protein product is CATMDRRSNQPQHF.